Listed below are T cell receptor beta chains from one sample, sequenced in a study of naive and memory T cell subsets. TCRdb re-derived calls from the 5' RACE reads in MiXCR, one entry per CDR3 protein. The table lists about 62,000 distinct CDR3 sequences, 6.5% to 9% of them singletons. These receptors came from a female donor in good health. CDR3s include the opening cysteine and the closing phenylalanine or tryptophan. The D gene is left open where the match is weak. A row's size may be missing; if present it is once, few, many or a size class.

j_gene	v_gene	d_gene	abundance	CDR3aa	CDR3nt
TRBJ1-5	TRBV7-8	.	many	CASSDFGTYSNQPQHF	TGTGCCAGCAGCGATTTTGGGACATATAGCAATCAGCCCCAGCATTTT
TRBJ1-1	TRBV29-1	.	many	CSVELQAF	TGCAGCGTTGAATTACAGGCTTTT
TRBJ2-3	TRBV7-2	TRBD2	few	CASSLVGASGDTQYF	TGTGCCAGCAGCTTAGTGGGAGCTAGCGGCGATACGCAGTATTTT
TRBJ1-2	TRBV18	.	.	CASSAEMGASGYTF	TGTGCCAGCTCAGCCGAGATGGGGGCCTCTGGCTACACCTTC
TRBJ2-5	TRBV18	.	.	CASSPEGQETQYF	TGTGCCAGCTCACCTGAGGGTCAAGAGACCCAGTACTTC
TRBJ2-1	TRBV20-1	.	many	CSARLGVMDFF	TGCAGTGCTAGATTAGGGGTAATGGATTTCTTC
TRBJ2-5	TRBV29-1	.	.	CSVVRGALETQYF	TGCAGCGTTGTAAGGGGGGCGTTAGAGACCCAGTACTTC
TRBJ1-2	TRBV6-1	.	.	CASSEAGPSQGYGYTF	TGTGCCAGCAGTGAAGCGGGACCTTCACAGGGCTATGGCTACACCTTC
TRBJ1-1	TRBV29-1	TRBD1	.	CSVYRGNTEAFF	TGCAGCGTCTACAGGGGGAACACTGAAGCTTTCTTT
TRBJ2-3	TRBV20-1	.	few	CSARRNTDTQYF	TGCAGTGCTAGACGGAACACAGATACGCAGTATTTT
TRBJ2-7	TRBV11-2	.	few	CASSPRQGGYEQYF	TGTGCCAGCAGCCCCCGACAAGGCGGCTACGAGCAGTACTTC
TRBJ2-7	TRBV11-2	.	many	CASSLGTEQYF	TGTGCCAGCAGCTTAGGAACCGAGCAGTACTTC
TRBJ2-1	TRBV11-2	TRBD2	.	CASSPLAGGLYEQFF	TGTGCCAGCAGCCCACTAGCGGGAGGATTATATGAGCAGTTCTTC
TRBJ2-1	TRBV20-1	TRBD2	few	CSATLPLAGGLYEQFF	TGCAGTGCTACCCTCCCACTAGCGGGGGGGCTGTATGAGCAGTTCTTC
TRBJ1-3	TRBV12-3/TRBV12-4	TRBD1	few	CASSRAGTGGPGNTIYF	TGTGCCAGCAGCCGTGCCGGGACAGGGGGTCCTGGAAACACCATATATTTT
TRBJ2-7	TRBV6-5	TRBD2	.	CASSQLAVGPYEQYF	TGTGCCAGCAGCCAACTAGCGGTCGGGCCCTACGAGCAGTACTTC
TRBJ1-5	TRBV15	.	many	CATSGARGGNQPQHF	TGTGCCACCAGCGGGGCGCGGGGTGGCAATCAGCCCCAGCATTTT
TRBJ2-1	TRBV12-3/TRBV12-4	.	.	CASSPHGGSNEQFF	TGTGCCAGCAGTCCCCACGGTGGCTCCAATGAGCAGTTCTTC
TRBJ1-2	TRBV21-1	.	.	CASRRDRGWDGYGYTF	TGTGCCAGCCGCCGGGACAGGGGCTGGGATGGCTATGGCTACACCTTC
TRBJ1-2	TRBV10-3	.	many	CATEGYGYTF	TGTGCCACCGAGGGATATGGCTACACCTTC
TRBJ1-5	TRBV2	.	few	CASSEGTDSNQPQHF	TGTGCCAGCAGTGAAGGGACAGATAGCAATCAGCCCCAGCATTTT
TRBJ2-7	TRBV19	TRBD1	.	CASSFGTGHYEQYF	TGTGCCAGTAGTTTCGGGACAGGGCACTACGAGCAGTACTTC
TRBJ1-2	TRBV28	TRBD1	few	CASSSVDRYIDYGYTF	TGTGCCAGCAGTTCCGTGGACAGGTACATTGACTATGGCTACACCTTC
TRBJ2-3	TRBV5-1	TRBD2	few	CASSLAGLAGADTQYF	TGCGCCAGCAGCTTGGCGGGACTAGCGGGAGCAGATACGCAGTATTTT
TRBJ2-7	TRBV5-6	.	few	CASSSMGLGENF	TGTGCCAGCAGCTCCATGGGGCTGGGGGAGAACTTC
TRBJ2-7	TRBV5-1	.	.	CASSLEGTYEQYF	TGCGCCAGCAGCTTGGAAGGAACCTACGAGCAGTACTTC
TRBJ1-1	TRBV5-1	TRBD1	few	CASSWTGGAEAFF	TGCGCCAGCAGCTGGACAGGGGGCGCTGAAGCTTTCTTT
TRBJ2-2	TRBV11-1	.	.	CASSSPRDTGELFF	TGTGCCAGCAGTTCTCCCAGGGACACCGGGGAGCTGTTTTTT
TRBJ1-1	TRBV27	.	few	CASTTSTPLGRGYTEAFF	TGTGCCAGCACCACCTCCACCCCATTAGGCAGGGGATACACTGAAGCTTTCTTT
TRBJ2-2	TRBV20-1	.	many	CSARDSGGGLSTGELFF	TGCAGTGCTAGAGATAGTGGGGGGGGCCTCTCTACCGGGGAGCTGTTTTTT
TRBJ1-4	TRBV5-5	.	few	CASEDRPNEKLFF	TGTGCCAGCGAGGACCGCCCGAATGAAAAACTGTTTTTT
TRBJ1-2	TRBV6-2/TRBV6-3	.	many	CASSYSSYGYTF	TGTGCCAGCAGTTACTCTTCCTATGGCTACACCTTC
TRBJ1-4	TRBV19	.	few	CASSDGEGRTNEKLFF	TGTGCCAGTAGTGATGGAGAGGGGCGAACTAATGAAAAACTGTTTTTT
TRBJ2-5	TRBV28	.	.	CASSLPGRPETQYF	TGTGCCAGCAGTCTTCCCGGGCGTCCCGAGACCCAGTACTTC
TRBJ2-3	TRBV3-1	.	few	CASRPTSTDTQYF	TGTGCCAGCAGACCTACTAGCACAGATACGCAGTATTTT
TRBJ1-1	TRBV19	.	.	CASRRASEGTEAFF	TGTGCCAGTAGAAGAGCAAGCGAGGGGACTGAAGCTTTCTTT
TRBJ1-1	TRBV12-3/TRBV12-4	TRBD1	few	CASSEGTGGTEAFF	TGTGCCAGCAGTGAGGGGACAGGCGGGACTGAAGCTTTCTTT
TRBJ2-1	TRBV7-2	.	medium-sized	CASSPPLARQFF	TGTGCCAGCAGCCCCCCCTTGGCTCGGCAGTTCTTC
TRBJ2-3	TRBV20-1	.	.	CSAGTGGKTTDTQYF	TGCAGTGCGGGAACCGGGGGAAAGACCACAGATACGCAGTATTTT
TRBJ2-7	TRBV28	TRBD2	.	CASSLRREGPEYF	TGTGCCAGCAGTTTAAGGCGGGAGGGACCTGAGTACTTC
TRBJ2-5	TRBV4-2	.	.	CASSQDEGGPETQYF	TGTGCCAGCAGCCAAGATGAGGGGGGGCCAGAGACCCAGTACTTC
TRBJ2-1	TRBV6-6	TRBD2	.	CASSAPTSGEYNEQFF	TGTGCCAGCAGTGCCCCCACTAGCGGAGAATACAATGAGCAGTTCTTC
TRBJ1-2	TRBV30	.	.	CAWFQIPYGYTF	TGTGCCTGGTTCCAAATACCCTATGGCTACACCTTC
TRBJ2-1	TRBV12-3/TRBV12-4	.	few	CASSFGADNEQFF	TGTGCCAGCTCCTTTGGGGCTGACAATGAGCAGTTCTTC
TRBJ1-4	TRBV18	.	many	CASSPGSGEKLFF	TGTGCCAGCTCACCAGGATCAGGGGAAAAACTGTTTTTT
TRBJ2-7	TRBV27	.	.	CASSLAATYEQYF	TGTGCCAGCAGTTTAGCGGCCACCTACGAGCAGTACTTC
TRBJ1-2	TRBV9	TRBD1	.	CASSAQGADYGYTF	TGTGCCAGCAGTGCACAGGGGGCCGACTATGGCTACACCTTC
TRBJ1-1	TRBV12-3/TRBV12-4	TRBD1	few	CASSAGQGMNTEAFF	TGTGCCAGCAGTGCCGGACAGGGAATGAACACTGAAGCTTTCTTT
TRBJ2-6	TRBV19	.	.	CATGYSGANVLTF	TGTGCCACGGGGTACTCTGGGGCCAACGTCCTGACTTTC
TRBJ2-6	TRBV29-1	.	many	CSVAYQAGTASGANVLTF	TGCAGCGTTGCCTACCAAGCAGGCACAGCCTCTGGGGCCAACGTCCTGACTTTC
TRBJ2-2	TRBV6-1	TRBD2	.	CASREGGETGELFF	TGTGCCAGCAGGGAGGGAGGGGAAACCGGGGAGCTGTTTTTT
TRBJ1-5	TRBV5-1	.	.	CASSLREDYSNQPQHF	TGCGCCAGCAGCTTACGCGAAGATTATAGCAATCAGCCCCAGCATTTT